Sequencing of this T cell receptor (beta chain) was carried out in a study of blood T cell repertoires in COVID-19 (dated by TCRdb to 2019 to 2021). With respect to the entire study: The collaborator samples originated in the United States, Italy and Spain and spanned the acute and convalescent phases of COVID-19. Samples were obtained from the ongoing ImmuneRACE study (first 160 participants) and from 1,254 subjects provided by 6 global collaborators. The repertoires were released in a freely available public database intended as a resource for research on the immune response to SARS-CoV-2. Sample metadata almost always included a de-identified subject ID, COVID-19 status, age in years and sex. The prospective study material was composed of cDNA or gDNA derived from T cells, B-cell-depleted T cells, or PBMCs. Deeply sampled blood TCRbeta repertoires from subjects exposed to, actively infected with, or recovered from COVID-19 were included in the dataset. Where available, HLA class I and class II types were obtained from metadata supplied by the sample provider rather than from assay-based typing.

Broader findings and caveats from the paper: The quantity of clinical and demographic metadata differed by source and by participant and was supplied without curation.

This clone was counted a few times. The antigen this receptor binds is unknown. No base quality values were provided; no much bigger clone lies one nucleotide off. V is cut by 6 bases and J by 0 bases, and the space between the germline ends is 17 bases. Measured from the cysteine to the phenylalanine, the CDR3 is 16 residues long. The DNA shown is the 48-base CDR3, in frame from base 1. Based on the germline V gene, the CDR1 and CDR2 sequences are MDHEN and SYDVKM. Each collaborating institution followed its own protocols to collect whole blood in K2EDTA tubes. Collaborator samples were shipped for TCRbeta analysis as frozen whole blood, isolated PBMCs, or DNA extracted from either sample type. The immunoSEQ Assay, a bias-controlled multiplex PCR, was used to amplify TCRbeta CDR3 regions from genomic DNA. As for the authors' bioinformatics: Nucleated cell counts per sample were estimated from amplification of reference gene primers within the assay. To quantify the absolute abundance of each unique TCRbeta CDR3 rearrangement, sequence reads were collapsed and filtered. For each sample, productive Simpson clonality was calculated as the square root of Simpson's diversity index across productive rearrangements. As stored in TCRdb, this immuneACCESS dataset retains in-frame rearrangements with V and J assigned. A fraction of the clones does not appear; measured against another copy, unresolved V genes explain less than half of the discrepancy, and the remainder lacks a known reason. V and J calls and clone size are those listed in that table; D and trimming were worked out from the DNA. The sample table records 91,000 or so clones; around 80% of these occur just once. Clones ranked in the top ten supply approximately 6.7% of the sample.

The material sequenced was peripheral blood. This chain joins TRBV28 to TRBJ1-2; TRBD1 might be the D gene, on 5 matching bases. The clonotype originates from a man aged 50-60 years with active or convalescent COVID-19. Read as DNA, the sequence is TGTGCCAGCAGGCCTCCTCAAGGGGCGCCTAACTATGGCTACACCTTC. It codes for CASRPPQGAPNYGYTF.